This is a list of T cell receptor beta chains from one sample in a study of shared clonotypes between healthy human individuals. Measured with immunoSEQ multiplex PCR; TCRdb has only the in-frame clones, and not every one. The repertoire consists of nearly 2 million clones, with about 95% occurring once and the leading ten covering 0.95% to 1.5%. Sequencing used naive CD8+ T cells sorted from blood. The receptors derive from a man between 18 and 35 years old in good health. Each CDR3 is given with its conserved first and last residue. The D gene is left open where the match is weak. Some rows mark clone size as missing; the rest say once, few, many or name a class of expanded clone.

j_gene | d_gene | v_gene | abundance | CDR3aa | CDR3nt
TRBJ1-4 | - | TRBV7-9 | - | CASSYRVGPANEKLFF | TGTGCCAGCAGCTACCGGGTGGGGCCGGCTAATGAAAAACTGTTTTTT
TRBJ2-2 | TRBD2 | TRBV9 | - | CASSVPRTSGGTNTGELFF | TGTGCCAGCAGCGTACCCCGGACTAGCGGGGGAACGAACACCGGGGAGCTGTTTTTT
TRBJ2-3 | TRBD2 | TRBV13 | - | CASSLGAGGLTDTQYF | TGTGCCAGCAGCTTAGGGGCGGGAGGGCTGACAGATACGCAGTATTTT
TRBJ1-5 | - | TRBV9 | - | CASSVGDVNQPQHF | TGTGCCAGCAGCGTAGGTGATGTCAATCAGCCCCAGCATTTT
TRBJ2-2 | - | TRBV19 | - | CASSPGPLTGELFF | TGTGCCAGTAGCCCGGGACCACTCACCGGGGAGCTGTTTTTT
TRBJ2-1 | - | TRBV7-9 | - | CASSLSVTSLDEQFF | TGTGCCAGCAGCTTATCTGTAACTAGTCTCGATGAGCAGTTCTTC
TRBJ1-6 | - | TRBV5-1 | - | CASSLAGDGSPLHF | TGCGCCAGCAGCTTGGCAGGGGACGGGTCACCCCTCCACTTT
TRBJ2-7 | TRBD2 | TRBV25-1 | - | CASSGGGDFSYYEQYF | TGTGCCAGCAGTGGTGGGGGGGACTTTTCCTACTACGAGCAGTACTTC
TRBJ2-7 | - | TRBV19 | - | CASSMADASYEQYF | TGTGCCAGTAGTATGGCGGATGCCTCCTACGAGCAGTACTTC
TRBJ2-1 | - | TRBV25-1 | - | CASSVGGRYNEQFF | TGTGCCAGCAGTGTTGGGGGCCGGTACAATGAGCAGTTCTTC
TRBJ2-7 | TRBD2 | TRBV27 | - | CASSLNGLAGIYYEQYF | TGTGCCAGCAGTTTAAACGGACTAGCGGGGATATACTACGAGCAGTACTTC
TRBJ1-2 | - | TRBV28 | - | CASSFLVGPDGYTF | TGTGCCAGCAGTTTTTTAGTTGGGCCAGATGGCTACACCTTC
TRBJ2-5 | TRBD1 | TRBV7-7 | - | CASSLTGVQETQYF | TGTGCTAGCAGCTTGACAGGGGTGCAAGAGACCCAGTACTTC
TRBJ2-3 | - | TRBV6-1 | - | CASSEAGNTQYF | TGTGCCAGCAGTGAAGCTGGTAATACGCAGTATTTT
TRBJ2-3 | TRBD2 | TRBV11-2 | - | CASSLDPSGGGTDTQYF | TGTGCCAGCAGCTTAGACCCCTCGGGGGGGGGCACAGATACGCAGTATTTT
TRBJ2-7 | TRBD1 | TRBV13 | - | CASSPDRGPYEQYF | TGTGCCAGCAGCCCCGACAGGGGGCCCTACGAGCAGTACTTC
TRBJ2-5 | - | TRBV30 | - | CAWSSPHQTQYF | TGTGCCTGGAGCTCCCCCCACCAGACCCAGTACTTC
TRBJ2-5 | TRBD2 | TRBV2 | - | CASSEGGLAGDGETQYF | TGTGCCAGCAGTGAAGGGGGACTAGCGGGAGACGGGGAGACCCAGTACTTC
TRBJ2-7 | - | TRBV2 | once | CASSEDRDYEQYF | TGTGCCAGCAGTGAAGACAGGGACTACGAGCAGTACTTC
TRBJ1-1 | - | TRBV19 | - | CASRRTEGTEAFF | TGTGCCAGCCGAAGGACTGAGGGCACTGAAGCTTTCTTT